These 16 T cell receptor beta chains were all obtained from the same sample, sequenced in a study of T-cell memory formation after mild COVID-19. TCRdb re-called the 5' RACE reads with MiXCR, one entry per CDR3 protein. The table shows approximately 28,000 distinct CDR3 sequences, with about 12% occurring only once. The specimen sequenced was PBMCs or a T cell subset sorted from them (not recorded which). The receptors were gathered from an adult woman who had mild COVID-19 (a few samples of this study predate the infection). Cell type and time point are not known.

In this sample, this clonotype turned up many times. V and J are TRBV7-9 and TRBJ2-7, with 10 bases identical to TRBD2. Germline V gene sequence: CDR1 SEHNR, CDR2 FQNEAQ (reference sequence). Trimming removed 2 bases from V and 4 bases from J; junction bases left unmatched: 11. The CDR3 runs to 17 residues. The DNA for the CDR3 is TGTGCCAGCAGCTTAAGAGGACTAGCGGAGAGAGATTACGAGCAGTACTTC. It yields the protein CASSLRGLAERDYEQYF.

At least ten counts were recorded for this clonotype. The CDR3 sequence is CASSQRGTEAFF. CDR3 bases: TGTGCCAGCAGCCAAAGAGGGACTGAAGCTTTCTTT. The chain combines TRBV3-1 with TRBJ1-1; D call uncertain. Germline loops: CDR1 LGHDT, CDR2 YNNKEL (reference sequence). The CDR3 length is 12 residues. V lost 2 bases and J 5 bases, leaving 6 bases between the germline ends.

The table lists this clonotype with many counts. This chain's CDR3 is CASSGTSGSTGELFF. The CDR3 DNA follows: TGTGCCAGCAGTGGAACTAGCGGGAGCACCGGGGAGCTGTTTTTT. This sequence joins TRBV6-5 and TRBJ2-2, with 11 bases lining up with TRBD2. Trimming took 5 bases from V and 4 from J; bases not matched to a gene: 3. Germline CDR1 reads MNHEY; CDR2 reads SVGAGI. CDR3 length: 15 amino acids.

V is TRBV12-3 or TRBV12-4 and J is TRBJ2-5; D ambiguous. The CDR3 spans 12 residues. Trimming left V 7 bases short and J 2 bases short, with 8 bases between. The CDR3 DNA reads as TGTGCCAGCACGAGAGGTCAAGAGACCCAGTACTTC. The encoded protein is CASTRGQETQYF.

This clonotype was counted at least ten times. The rearrangement uses TRBV5-4 and TRBJ2-7; D is undetermined. Germline loops: CDR1 SGHNT, CDR2 YYREEE (reference sequence). V lost 4 bases, J lost 6 bases, and 17 bases lay in between. This CDR3 has 14 residues. The CDR3 loop is CASSTDLQESEQYF. Written as DNA, the CDR3 is TGTGCCAGCAGCACCGACCTCCAGGAGAGCGAGCAGTACTTC.

This clonotype was counted many times. The V call is TRBV5-1, the J call TRBJ1-4, with 9 bases that match TRBD1. CDR1 and CDR2 (germline): SGHRS, YFSETQ. This CDR3 has 14 amino acids. The junction had 7 bases not matched to a gene; V was cut back by 4 bases and J by 9 bases. The CDR3 DNA reads TGCGCCAGCAGCCACGGGACAGGGAATAAAAAACTGTTTTTT. The encoded protein is CASSHGTGNKKLFF. Together with reference TRBV5-1 and TRBJ1-4, the CDR3 gives the full variable domain: KAGVTQTPRYLIKTRGQQVTLSCSPISGHRSVSWYQQTPGQGLQFLFEYFSETQRNKGNFPGRFSGRQFSNSRSEMNVSTLELGDSALYLCASSHGTGNKKLFFGSGTQLSVL.

This clonotype has at least ten counts. J is TRBJ2-2 and V is TRBV5-1, with D perhaps TRBD2 (5 bases). The V end lost 6 bases, the J end lost 0 bases, and 9 bases lay between the germline ends. Germline values: CDR1 SGHRS, CDR2 YFSETQ. The CDR3 contains 14 residues. DNA for the CDR3: TGCGCCAGCAAAGGGAGTACGAACACCGGGGAGCTGTTTTTT. Translating gives CASKGSTNTGELFF.

This clonotype was seen at least ten times. J is TRBJ2-3 and V is TRBV5-1; 7 positions agree with TRBD2. The germline CDR1 and CDR2 sequences are SGHRS and YFSETQ. V was clipped by 5 bases and J by 15 bases; unmatched bases: 12. This CDR3 contains 12 residues. CDR3 bases: TGCGCCAGCAGTCACGATCGGACTAGTCATTATTTT. Encoded protein: CASSHDRTSHYF. The complete variable domain, with remaining parts taken from reference TRBV5-1 and TRBJ2-3, reads KAGVTQTPRYLIKTRGQQVTLSCSPISGHRSVSWYQQTPGQGLQFLFEYFSETQRNKGNFPGRFSGRQFSNSRSEMNVSTLELGDSALYLCASSHDRTSHYFGPGTRLTVL.

Many counts were recorded for this clonotype. This chain connects TRBV5-4 to TRBJ2-3, with a weak D call TRBD2 (5 bases). Between the trimmed V and J ends, which lost 2 bases and 9 bases, there was a span of 7 bases. The germline V gene encodes CDR1 SGHNT and CDR2 YYREEE (reference sequence). CDR3 length: 11 amino acids. The CDR3 loop reads CASSFRGTQYF. CDR3 bases: TGTGCCAGCAGCTTTAGAGGGACGCAGTATTTT.

This clonotype was observed many times. J is TRBJ1-2 and V is TRBV12-3 or TRBV12-4; tentatively, D is TRBD1 (5 bases). The CDR3 contains 13 residues. The ends were cut back, 6 bases at V and 14 bases at J, with 22 bases in the middle. The CDR3 spells CASRPAPTQELTF. DNA of the CDR3: TGTGCCAGCAGACCTGCACCCACACAGGAATTGACCTTC.

This clonotype appeared many times. The chain links TRBV3-1 to TRBJ2-6; D is possibly TRBD1 or TRBD2 (5 bases each). V lost 2 bases, J lost 2 bases, and 7 bases lay in between. The CDR3 totals 15 residues. Germline-derived CDR1 and CDR2 are LGHDT and YNNKEL (reference sequence). CDR3 loop: CASSQQGAGANVLTF. For the CDR3, the DNA is TGTGCCAGCAGCCAACAGGGAGCTGGGGCCAACGTCCTGACTTTC.

This clonotype was found many times. The J gene is TRBJ2-7, the V gene TRBV3-1; either TRBD1 or TRBD2 may fit D (6 bases each). Germline V lookup: CDR1 LGHDT, CDR2 YNNKEL (reference sequence). CDR3 size: 11 residues. The ends were cut back, 4 bases at V and 13 bases at J, with 14 bases in the middle. The CDR3 DNA reads as TGTGCCAGCAGCCTCTACAGGGAGGTCTACTTC. Its translation is CASSLYREVYF.

This clonotype was counted ten times or more. The chain recombines TRBV27 with TRBJ1-6; possibly TRBD1 for D (6 bases). This CDR3 contains 13 residues. CDR1 MNHEY and CDR2 SMNVEV come from the germline V gene (reference sequence). V was cut by 10 bases and J by 7 bases, with 14 bases left in between. The CDR3 region has the DNA TGTGCCACCCATCGGACAGTAAATTCACCCCTCCACTTT. This gives the protein CATHRTVNSPLHF.

This clonotype was counted many times. The CDR3 loop reads CASSLGRSGYNEQFF. The DNA of the CDR3 is TGTGCCAGCAGCCTCGGGAGAAGCGGCTACAATGAGCAGTTCTTC. This sequence joins TRBV12-3 or TRBV12-4 and TRBJ2-1, with D possibly TRBD2 on 6 matching bases. Trimming left V 6 bases short and J 3 bases short, with 15 bases between. The CDR3 runs to 15 residues.

This clonotype was seen ten or more times. This chain links TRBV3-1 with TRBJ1-2, with unresolved D. This CDR3 spans 17 amino acids. With 0 bases removed from V and 3 bases from J, the gap between germline ends came to 17 bases. Germline CDR1 and CDR2: LGHDT and YNNKEL (reference sequence). The CDR3 DNA is TGTGCCAGCAGCCAAGATCAGGCAAAATCAAAGGACTATGGCTACACCTTC. It codes for CASSQDQAKSKDYGYTF. Complete variable domain (other parts from reference TRBV3-1 and TRBJ1-2): DTAVSQTPKYLVTQMGNDKSIKCEQNLGHDTMYWYKQDSKKFLKIMFSYNNKELIINETVPNRFSPKSPDKAHLNLHINSLELGDSAVYFCASSQDQAKSKDYGYTFGSGTRLTVV.

The chain carries TRBV4-3 and TRBJ2-2, with D hard to call. CDR1 is LGHNA and CDR2 is YSLEER in the germline V gene. There are 14 residues in the CDR3. V lost 1 base and J 3 bases, leaving 6 bases between the germline ends. CDR3 nucleotides: TGCGCCAGCAGCCAAGTGTCGGACACCGGGGAGCTGTTTTTT. As protein: CASSQVSDTGELFF.